Here is one T cell receptor (beta chain) with its context. Antigen unknown. This CDR3 has 15 residues. Germline CDR1 is SGHTA and CDR2 is FQGNSA. The germline V and J ends were trimmed by 0 bases and 5 bases, with 8 bases remaining between them. The source of the sample is a study of cytomegalovirus exposure and HLA in healthy donors. Findings and limits, study-wide: Data from an earlier analysis indicated that most TCR beta V segments were productive either about 90% or about 30% of the time. In vitro checks showed that a few CMV-associated chains really do target CMV antigens. The authors later found most CMV-associated TCR beta chains appeared HLA-restricted. A likely sequencing artifact accounted for one observed cluster of highly shared sequence variants.

The PCR contained 60 Vbeta and 13 Jbeta primers. Repertoires were generated with immunoSEQ multiplex PCR, while TCRdb's copy carries only in-frame clones and drops some. The data contain more than 80,000 clones, 70% to 80% of them singletons. The sequence derives from a man aged 55 to 70 in good health and CMV-seronegative. This sequence joins TRBV7-2 and TRBJ1-6; D is unclear. The sequencing sample was made of PBMCs. The CDR3, as DNA: TGTGCCAGCAGCTTAGCTCCGGGTAATAATTCACCCCTCCACTTT. Its translation is CASSLAPGNNSPLHF.